A single sample gave rise to the 15 T cell receptor beta chains below, sequenced in a study of CD8 T cells in Susac syndrome. RNA in amounts of roughly 0.5 to 1 ug was reverse transcribed with random hexamers. From the immunoSEQ multiplex PCR reads, TCRdb called clonotypes with MiXCR, one entry per CDR3 protein. The data show 180,000 or so distinct CDR3 sequences, 90% to 95% seen once. Sequencing was done on a sample of CD4+ T cells from PBMCs. The receptor set was obtained from a human donor with multiple sclerosis.

The chain recombines TRBV20-1 with TRBJ2-6, with D uncertain. CDR1 and CDR2 (germline): DFQATT, SNEGSKA (reference sequence). The CDR3 extends over 14 amino acids. V was shortened by 0 bases and J by 2 bases, with 5 bases between the two germline ends. CDR3 amino acids: CSARDGAGANVLTF. Here the CDR3 DNA reads TGCAGTGCTAGAGATGGGGCTGGGGCCAACGTCCTGACTTTC.

This rearrangement joins TRBV20-1 to TRBJ2-7; 7 bases map to TRBD2. Germline trimming cut 3 bases from V and 4 bases from J; bases unmatched to any gene: 6. Looked up from germline, CDR1 is DFQATT and CDR2 is SNEGSKA (reference sequence). The CDR3 consists of 13 residues. CDR3 sequence reads: CSASRGLYYEQYF. DNA of the CDR3: TGCAGTGCTAGTAGGGGACTATATTACGAGCAGTACTTC.

The chain links TRBV9 to TRBJ2-6; perhaps D is TRBD1 or TRBD2 (5 bases each). This CDR3 is built from 15 residues. Trimming took off 0 bases at V and 4 bases at J, with 8 bases between the two ends. The V gene's germline CDR1 is SGDLS and CDR2 YYNGEE. The CDR3 reads CASSVGGAGANVLTF. Here the CDR3 DNA reads TGTGCCAGCAGCGTAGGAGGGGCCGGGGCCAACGTCCTGACTTTC.

J is TRBJ2-3 and V is TRBV29-1; D remains ambiguous. From germline, CDR1 is SQVTM and CDR2 ANQGSEA. This CDR3 is built from 14 residues. V was cut by 0 bases and J by 2 bases, with 9 bases left in between. CDR3 in amino acids: CSVEDQGHTDTQYF. CDR3 nucleotides: TGCAGCGTTGAAGATCAAGGGCACACAGATACGCAGTATTTT.

The chain joins TRBV9 to TRBJ2-2; D gene ambiguous. The CDR3 is 16 amino acids. The germline gives CDR1 SGDLS, CDR2 YYNGEE. V was shortened by 0 bases and J by 3 bases, with 12 bases between the two germline ends. This CDR3 reads CASSVAGKLDTGELFF. Here the CDR3 DNA reads TGTGCCAGCAGCGTAGCGGGCAAGTTAGACACCGGGGAGCTGTTTTTT.

The chain uses TRBV9 and TRBJ1-2; unclear D gene. This CDR3 is built from 13 residues. Germline assignment: CDR1 SGDLS and CDR2 YYNGEE. Between the trimmed V and J ends, which lost 3 bases and 0 bases, there was a span of 6 bases. The CDR3 DNA sequence: TGTGCCAGCAGCGGAAGATCTAACTATGGCTACACCTTC. This sequence encodes CASSGRSNYGYTF.

The chain links TRBV4-1 to TRBJ2-1; 10 bases agree with TRBD2. After removal of 3 bases from V and 7 bases from J, the junction contained 9 bases not matched to a gene. CDR3 size: 16 residues. From germline, CDR1 is MGHRA and CDR2 YSYEKL. CDR3 protein: CASSHPGLAEVNEQFF. The CDR3 coding sequence is TGCGCCAGCAGCCATCCCGGACTAGCGGAGGTGAATGAGCAGTTCTTC.

The rearrangement uses TRBV15 and TRBJ1-1; D unclear. Germline V lookup: CDR1 LNHNV, CDR2 YYDKDF (reference sequence). The CDR3 loop spans 13 amino acids. The ends were cut back, 0 bases at V and 0 bases at J, with 2 bases in the middle. This chain's CDR3 is CATSRDVNTEAFF. CDR3 DNA: TGTGCCACCAGCAGAGATGTGAACACTGAAGCTTTCTTT.

This chain connects TRBV2 to TRBJ1-1; tentatively, D is TRBD1 (5 bases). Germline CDR1 SNHLY, CDR2 FYNNEI. CDR3 length: 13 amino acids. The V gene lost 4 bases and the J gene lost 1 base, with 7 bases spanning the gap. CDR3 protein: CASSGQTNTEAFF. The CDR3 region has the DNA TGTGCCAGCAGTGGACAGACGAACACTGAAGCTTTCTTT.

The chain links TRBV20-1 to TRBJ1-2; D gene uncertain. The germline V gene has CDR1 DFQATT and CDR2 SNEGSKA (reference sequence). The CDR3 extends over 12 amino acids. V was clipped by 6 bases and J by 4 bases, with 12 bases between them. The CDR3 nucleotides are TGCAGTGCACGGAGGGTCTCCTATGGCTACACCTTC. Its translation is CSARRVSYGYTF.

The chain recombines TRBV9 with TRBJ2-3; D might be TRBD1 (5 bases). The V and J ends lost 2 bases and 2 bases respectively, with 9 bases between them. Germline V gene lookup returns CDR1 SGDLS and CDR2 YYNGEE. The length of the CDR3 is 14 residues. CDR3 sequence: CASSVTASTDTQYF. In DNA form, the CDR3 reads TGTGCCAGCAGCGTGACAGCATCCACAGATACGCAGTATTTT. Variable domain in full (rest from reference TRBV9 and TRBJ2-3): DSGVTQTPKHLITATGQRVTLRCSPRSGDLSVYWYQQSLDQGLQFLIQYYNGEERAKGNILERFSAQQFPDLHSELNLSSLELGDSALYFCASSVTASTDTQYFGPGTRLTVL.

The chain recombines TRBV12-3 or TRBV12-4 with TRBJ1-2; 8 bases line up with TRBD1. This CDR3 is 14 amino acids long. Trimming took 3 bases from V and 5 from J; bases not matched to a gene: 5. The DNA for the CDR3 is TGTGCCAGCAGTTTTCAGGGGGCTTTATATGGCTACACCTTC. This codes for CASSFQGALYGYTF.

The rearrangement uses TRBV12-3 or TRBV12-4 and TRBJ2-7, with D hard to call. Deletions cut 5 bases from V and 4 bases from J, with 9 bases between. This CDR3 region has 12 residues. Here the CDR3 reads CASSPGVYEQYF. CDR3 sequence (DNA): TGTGCCAGCAGTCCCGGAGTTTACGAGCAGTACTTC.

This chain joins TRBV7-3 and TRBJ1-1; tentatively, D is TRBD1 (5 bases). CDR1 SGHTA and CDR2 FQGTGA come from the germline V gene. Trimming took 4 bases from V and 1 from J, leaving 10 bases between them. The CDR3 spans 14 residues. The chain's CDR3 is CASSSTGQNTEAFF. CDR3 nucleotide sequence: TGTGCCAGCAGCTCTACCGGACAGAACACTGAAGCTTTCTTT.

This chain uses TRBV29-1 with TRBJ1-2; 8 bases map to TRBD1. Looked up from germline, CDR1 is SQVTM and CDR2 is ANQGSEA. The CDR3 length is 16 residues. V lost 6 bases to trimming and J lost 3 bases; unmatched junction nucleotides: 15. For the CDR3, the DNA is TGCAGCGTAGCCGGGACAGGCGCTATTGGGGACTATGGCTACACCTTC. It translates to CSVAGTGAIGDYGYTF.